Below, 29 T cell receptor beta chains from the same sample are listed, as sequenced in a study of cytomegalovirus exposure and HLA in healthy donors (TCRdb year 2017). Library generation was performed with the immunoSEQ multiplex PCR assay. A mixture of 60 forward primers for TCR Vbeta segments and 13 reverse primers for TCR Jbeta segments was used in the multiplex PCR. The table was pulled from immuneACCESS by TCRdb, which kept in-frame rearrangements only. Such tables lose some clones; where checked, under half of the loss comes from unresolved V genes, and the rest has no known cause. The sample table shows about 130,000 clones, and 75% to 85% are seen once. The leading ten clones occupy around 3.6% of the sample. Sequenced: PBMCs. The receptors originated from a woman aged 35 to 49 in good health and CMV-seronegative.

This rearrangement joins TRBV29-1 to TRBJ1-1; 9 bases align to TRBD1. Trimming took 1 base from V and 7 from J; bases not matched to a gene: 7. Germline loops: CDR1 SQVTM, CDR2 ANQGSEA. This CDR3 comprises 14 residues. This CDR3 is CSVEGGTGKSEAFF. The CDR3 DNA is TGCAGCGTTGAAGGGGGGACAGGGAAAAGTGAAGCTTTCTTT. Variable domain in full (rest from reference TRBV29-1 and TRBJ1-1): SAVISQKPSRDICQRGTSLTIQCQVDSQVTMMFWYRQQPGQSLTLIATANQGSEATYESGFVIDKFPISRPNLTFSTLTVSNMSPEDSSIYLCSVEGGTGKSEAFFGQGTRLTVV.

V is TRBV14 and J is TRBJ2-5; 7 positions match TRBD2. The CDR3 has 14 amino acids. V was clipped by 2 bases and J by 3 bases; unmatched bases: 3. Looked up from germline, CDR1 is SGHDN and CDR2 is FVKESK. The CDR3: CASSQPRGEETQYF. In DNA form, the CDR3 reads TGTGCCAGCAGCCAACCCCGGGGGGAAGAGACCCAGTACTTC. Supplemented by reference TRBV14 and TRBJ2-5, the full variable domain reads EAGVTQFPSHSVIEKGQTVTLRCDPISGHDNLYWYRRVMGKEIKFLLHFVKESKQDESGMPNNRFLAERTGGTYSTLKVQPAELEDSGVYFCASSQPRGEETQYFGPGTRLLVL.

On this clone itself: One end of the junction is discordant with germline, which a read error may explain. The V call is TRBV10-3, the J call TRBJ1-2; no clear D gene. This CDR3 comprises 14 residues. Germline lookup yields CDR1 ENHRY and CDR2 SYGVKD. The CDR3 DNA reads TGTGCCATCAGTGATGAGGGTTATAACTATGGCTACCCCTTC. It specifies CAISDEGYNYGYPF.

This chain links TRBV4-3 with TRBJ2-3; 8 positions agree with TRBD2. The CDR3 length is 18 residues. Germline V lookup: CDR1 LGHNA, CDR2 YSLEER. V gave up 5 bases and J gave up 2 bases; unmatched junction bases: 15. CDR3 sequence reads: CASSLGPLWTSPTDTQYF. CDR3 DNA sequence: TGCGCCAGCAGCTTGGGGCCTTTGTGGACTAGCCCCACAGATACGCAGTATTTT.

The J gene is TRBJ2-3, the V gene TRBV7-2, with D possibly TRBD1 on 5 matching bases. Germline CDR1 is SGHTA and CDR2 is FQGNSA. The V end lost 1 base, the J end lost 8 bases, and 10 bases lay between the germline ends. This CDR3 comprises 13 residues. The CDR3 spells CASSLGQGATQYF. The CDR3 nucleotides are TGTGCCAGCAGCTTAGGGCAGGGTGCTACGCAGTATTTT.

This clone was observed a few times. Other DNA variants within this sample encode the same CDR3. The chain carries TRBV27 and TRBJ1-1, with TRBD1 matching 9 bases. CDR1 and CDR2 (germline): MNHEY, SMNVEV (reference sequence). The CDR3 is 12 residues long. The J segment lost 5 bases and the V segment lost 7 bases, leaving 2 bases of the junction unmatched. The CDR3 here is CASNDRGTEAFF. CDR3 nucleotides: TGTGCCAGCAACGACAGGGGGACTGAAGCTTTCTTT.

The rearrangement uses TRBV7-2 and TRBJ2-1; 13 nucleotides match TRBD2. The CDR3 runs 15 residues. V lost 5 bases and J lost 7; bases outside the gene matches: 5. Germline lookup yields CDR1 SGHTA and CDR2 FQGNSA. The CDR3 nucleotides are TGTGCCAGCAGCCCGACTAGCGGGGGGCTAAATGAGCAGTTCTTC. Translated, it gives CASSPTSGGLNEQFF.

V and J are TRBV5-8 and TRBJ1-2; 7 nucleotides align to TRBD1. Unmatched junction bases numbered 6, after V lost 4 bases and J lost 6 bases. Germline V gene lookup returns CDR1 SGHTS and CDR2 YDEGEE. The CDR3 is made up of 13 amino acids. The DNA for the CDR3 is TGTGCCAGCAGCGTGACAGGGAGCGATGGCTACACCTTC. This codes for CASSVTGSDGYTF.

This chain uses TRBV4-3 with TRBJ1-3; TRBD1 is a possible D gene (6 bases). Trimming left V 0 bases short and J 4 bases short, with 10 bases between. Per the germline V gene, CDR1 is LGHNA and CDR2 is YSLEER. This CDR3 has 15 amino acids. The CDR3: CASSQEGAVGNTIYF. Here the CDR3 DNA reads TGCGCCAGCAGCCAAGAGGGGGCAGTCGGAAACACCATATATTTT.

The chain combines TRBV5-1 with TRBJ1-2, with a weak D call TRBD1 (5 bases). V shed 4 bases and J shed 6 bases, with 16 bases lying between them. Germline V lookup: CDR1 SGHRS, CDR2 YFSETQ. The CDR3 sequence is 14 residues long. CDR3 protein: CASSEEGTVNGYTF. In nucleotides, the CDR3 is TGCGCCAGCAGCGAGGAGGGGACGGTAAATGGCTACACCTTC. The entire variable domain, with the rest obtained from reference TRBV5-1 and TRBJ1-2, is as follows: KAGVTQTPRYLIKTRGQQVTLSCSPISGHRSVSWYQQTPGQGLQFLFEYFSETQRNKGNFPGRFSGRQFSNSRSEMNVSTLELGDSALYLCASSEEGTVNGYTFGSGTRLTVV.

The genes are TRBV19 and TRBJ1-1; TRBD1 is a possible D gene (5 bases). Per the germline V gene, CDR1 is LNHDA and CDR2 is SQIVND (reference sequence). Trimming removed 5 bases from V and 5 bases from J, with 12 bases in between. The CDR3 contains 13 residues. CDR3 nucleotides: TGTGCCAGTAGTCGTGGCGGGGGGACTGAAGCTTTCTTT. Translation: CASSRGGGTEAFF.

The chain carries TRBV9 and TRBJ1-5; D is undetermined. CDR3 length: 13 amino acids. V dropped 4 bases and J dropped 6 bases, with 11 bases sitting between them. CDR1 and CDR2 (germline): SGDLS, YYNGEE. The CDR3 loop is CASSPGMAQPQHF. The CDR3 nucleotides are TGTGCCAGCAGCCCGGGGATGGCTCAGCCCCAGCATTTT.

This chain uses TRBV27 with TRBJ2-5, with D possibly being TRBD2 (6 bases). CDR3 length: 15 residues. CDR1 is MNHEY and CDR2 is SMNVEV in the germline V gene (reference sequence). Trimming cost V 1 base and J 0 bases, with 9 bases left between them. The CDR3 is CASSLWAGNQETQYF. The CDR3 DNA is TGTGCCAGCAGTTTATGGGCGGGGAACCAAGAGACCCAGTACTTC.

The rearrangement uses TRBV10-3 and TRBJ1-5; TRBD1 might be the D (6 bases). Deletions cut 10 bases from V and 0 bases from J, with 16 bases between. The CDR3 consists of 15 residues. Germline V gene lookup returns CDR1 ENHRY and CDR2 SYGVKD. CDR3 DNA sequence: TGTGCCACTCGGAGGGGGGGGGATAGCAATCAGCCCCAGCATTTT. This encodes CATRRGGDSNQPQHF.

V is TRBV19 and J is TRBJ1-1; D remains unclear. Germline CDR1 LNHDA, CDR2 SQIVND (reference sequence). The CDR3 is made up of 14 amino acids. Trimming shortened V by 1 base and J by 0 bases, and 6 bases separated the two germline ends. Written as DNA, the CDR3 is TGTGCCAGTAGTATAGGAGGTCTGAACACTGAAGCTTTCTTT. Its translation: CASSIGGLNTEAFF.

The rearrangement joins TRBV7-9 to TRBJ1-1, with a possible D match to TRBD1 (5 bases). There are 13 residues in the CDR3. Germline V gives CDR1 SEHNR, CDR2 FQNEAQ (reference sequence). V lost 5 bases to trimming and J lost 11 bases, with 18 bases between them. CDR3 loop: CASSPTGNSGAFF. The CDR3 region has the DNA TGTGCCAGCAGCCCTACAGGAAACTCCGGGGCTTTCTTT.

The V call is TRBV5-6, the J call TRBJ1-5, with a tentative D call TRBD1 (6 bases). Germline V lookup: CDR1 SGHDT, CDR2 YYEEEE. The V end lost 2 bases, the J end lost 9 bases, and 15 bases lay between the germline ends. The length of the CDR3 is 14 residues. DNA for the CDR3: TGTGCCAGCAGCTTTGGGGGGGGCCCTCGGCCCCAGCATTTT. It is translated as CASSFGGGPRPQHF.

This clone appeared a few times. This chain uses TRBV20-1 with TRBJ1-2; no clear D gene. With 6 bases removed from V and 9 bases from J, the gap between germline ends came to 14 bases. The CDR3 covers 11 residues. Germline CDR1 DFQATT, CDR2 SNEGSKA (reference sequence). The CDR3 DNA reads TGCAGTGCCTCTCGTCGGGGTAGCTACACCTTC. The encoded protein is CSASRRGSYTF.

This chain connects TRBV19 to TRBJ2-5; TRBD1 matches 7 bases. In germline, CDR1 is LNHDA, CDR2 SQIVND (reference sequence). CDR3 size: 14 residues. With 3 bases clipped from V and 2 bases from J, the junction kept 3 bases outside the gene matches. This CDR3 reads CASSIRDRQETQYF. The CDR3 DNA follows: TGTGCCAGTAGTATTCGGGACAGACAAGAGACCCAGTACTTC.

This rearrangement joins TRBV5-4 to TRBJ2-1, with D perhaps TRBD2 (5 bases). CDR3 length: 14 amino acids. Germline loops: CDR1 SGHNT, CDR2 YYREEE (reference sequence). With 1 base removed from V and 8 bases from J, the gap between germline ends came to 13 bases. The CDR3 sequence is CASSLSVGEYEQFF. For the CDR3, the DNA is TGTGCCAGCAGCTTGTCGGTGGGAGAGTATGAGCAGTTCTTC.

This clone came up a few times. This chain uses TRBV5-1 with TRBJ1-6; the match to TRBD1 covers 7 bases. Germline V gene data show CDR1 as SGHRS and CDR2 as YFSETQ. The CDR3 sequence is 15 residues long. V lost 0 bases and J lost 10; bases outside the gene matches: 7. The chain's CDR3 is CASSLGAGGNSPLHF. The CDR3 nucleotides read TGCGCCAGCAGCTTGGGGGCAGGGGGGAACTCACCCCTCCACTTT.

CDR3 nucleotide sequence: TGCGCCAGCGCGACAGGGAATCAGGCAACTAATGAAAAACTGTTTTTT. As protein: CASATGNQATNEKLFF. The chain recombines TRBV5-1 with TRBJ1-4, with 7 bases matching TRBD1. The V and J ends lost 7 bases and 0 bases, in that order; junction bases with no gene match: 9. The CDR3 extends over 16 amino acids. The germline CDR1 and CDR2 sequences are SGHRS and YFSETQ.

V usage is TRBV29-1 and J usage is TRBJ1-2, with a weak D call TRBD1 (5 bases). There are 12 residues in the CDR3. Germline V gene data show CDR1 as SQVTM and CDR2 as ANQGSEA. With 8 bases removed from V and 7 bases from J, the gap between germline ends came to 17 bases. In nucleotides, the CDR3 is TGCAGCACGGGGGGAGGACTTCGTGGCTACACCTTC. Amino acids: CSTGGGLRGYTF.

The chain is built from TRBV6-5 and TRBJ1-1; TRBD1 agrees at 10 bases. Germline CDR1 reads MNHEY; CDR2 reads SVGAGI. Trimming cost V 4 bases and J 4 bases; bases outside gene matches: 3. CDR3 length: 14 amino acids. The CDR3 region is CASSSGQGITEAFF. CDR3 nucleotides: TGTGCCAGCAGTTCGGGACAGGGGATCACTGAAGCTTTCTTT.

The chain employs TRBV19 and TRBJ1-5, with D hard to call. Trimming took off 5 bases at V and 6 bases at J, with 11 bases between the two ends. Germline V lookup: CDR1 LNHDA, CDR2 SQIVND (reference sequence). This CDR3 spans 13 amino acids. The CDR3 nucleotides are TGTGCCAGTAGTGAGGAGGTCGGTCAGCCCCAGCATTTT. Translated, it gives CASSEEVGQPQHF.

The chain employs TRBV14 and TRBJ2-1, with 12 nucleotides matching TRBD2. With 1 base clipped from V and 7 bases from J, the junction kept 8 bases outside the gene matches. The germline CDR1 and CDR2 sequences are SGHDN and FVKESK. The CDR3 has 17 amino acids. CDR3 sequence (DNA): TGTGCCAGCAGCCAAGCGAAGGGACTAGCGGGCACAAATGAGCAGTTCTTC. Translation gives CASSQAKGLAGTNEQFF.

The CDR3 loop reads CASSLGDRGHEQYF. As DNA, the CDR3 is TGTGCCAGCAGCTTAGGGGACAGGGGCCACGAGCAGTACTTC. V is TRBV7-2 and J is TRBJ2-7; TRBD1 matches 10 bases. J was trimmed by 5 bases and V by 1 base; bases with no gene match: 2. In germline, CDR1 is SGHTA, CDR2 FQGNSA. CDR3 length equals 14 residues.

The CDR3 nucleotides are TGTGCCATCAGCAGGGACAGGAACACTGAAGCTTTCTTT. Encoded protein: CAISRDRNTEAFF. V usage is TRBV10-3 and J usage is TRBJ1-1; 7 bases are shared with TRBD1. The CDR3 has 13 amino acids. Trimming cost V 6 bases and J 1 base; bases outside gene matches: 2. Germline CDR1 and CDR2: ENHRY and SYGVKD.

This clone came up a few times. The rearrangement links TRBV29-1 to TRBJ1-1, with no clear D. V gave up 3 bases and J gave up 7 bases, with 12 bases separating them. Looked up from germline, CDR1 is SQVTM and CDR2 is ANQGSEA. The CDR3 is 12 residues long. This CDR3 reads CSVETRQDEAFF. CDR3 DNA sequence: TGCAGCGTTGAGACCCGTCAGGATGAAGCTTTCTTT.